This T cell receptor (beta chain) was identified in a study of human T cells and chemical hapten exposure. Background on the study: Patients had diphenylcyclopropenone applied to the scalp weekly throughout the roughly 24-week study.

Trimming removed 1 base from V and 5 bases from J; junction bases left unmatched: 10. The CDR3 sequence is 18 residues long. Germline CDR1 is SGHAT and CDR2 is FQNNGV. Study-level findings and limits: It should be noted that donors had alopecia, so their immune response may differ from healthy people's. Positively correlated with patch test score were the counts of PT1 expanded TCRs.

This sample's time point: patch test 3, about 24 weeks after DPC sensitization. Treatment noted: therapeutic diphenylcyclopropenone sensitization with weekly scalp DPC. Venepuncture was done earlier than the placement of each patch test. TCRdb processed the RACE reads anew with MiXCR; each CDR3 protein has one entry. The repertoire consists of some 91,000 distinct CDR3 sequences, with around a quarter occurring once and the leading ten covering approximately 10%. Notes on this clonotype: Its cognate antigen is unknown.

The chain is built from TRBV11-2 and TRBJ2-1; 11 bases map to TRBD1. This TCR derives from a man aged 35-49 years with alopecia areata. Some clones in this sample may be carry-over from other donors' samples. The source was whole blood, collected in connection with sensitization to the hapten diphenylcyclopropenone (DPC). The CDR3 protein is CASSLVTPGQGVDNEQFF. In DNA form, the CDR3 reads TGTGCCAGCAGCTTAGTTACTCCGGGACAGGGGGTTGACAATGAGCAGTTCTTC.